Included here is one T cell receptor (beta chain) sequence, with context. The antigen remains unidentified. Germline CDR1 and CDR2: SGHDN and FVKESK. The CDR3 spans 17 residues. Deletions cut 3 bases from V and 3 bases from J, with 18 bases between. Assay used: immunoSEQ multiplex PCR; TCRdb lists only in-frame clones, some missing. The table shows approximately 90,000 clones, with approximately 89% occurring only once. This record comes from a study of T cell responses to AZD1222 COVID-19 vaccine. Study findings and constraints: Unmutated variant regions are reportedly targeted by nearly half of spike-specific TCRs. Repertoire collection took place solely once the T cell response had peaked.

The material sequenced was peripheral blood, taken on day 0 of AZD1222 vaccination. The source is an adult in good health. The J gene is TRBJ2-1, the V gene TRBV14; D may be TRBD2 (6 bases). The CDR3 DNA sequence: TGTGCCAGCAGCCACCTAATCTTGGGTAGCGGCTACAATGAGCAGTTCTTC. It codes for CASSHLILGSGYNEQFF.